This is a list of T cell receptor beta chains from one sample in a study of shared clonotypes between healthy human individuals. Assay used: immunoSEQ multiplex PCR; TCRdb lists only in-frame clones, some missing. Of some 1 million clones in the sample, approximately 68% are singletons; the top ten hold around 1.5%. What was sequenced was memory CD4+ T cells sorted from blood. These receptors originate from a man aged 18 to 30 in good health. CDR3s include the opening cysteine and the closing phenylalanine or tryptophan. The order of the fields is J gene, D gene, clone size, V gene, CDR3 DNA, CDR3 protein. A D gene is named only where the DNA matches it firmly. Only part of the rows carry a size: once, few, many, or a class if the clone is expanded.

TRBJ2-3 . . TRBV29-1 TGCAGCATCAGAAGGGGGGGTGAAGATACGCAGTATTTT CSIRRGGEDTQYF
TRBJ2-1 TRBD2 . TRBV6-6 TGTGCCAGCAGCCCGATGACTAGCGGGGGGCACAATGAGCAGTTCTTC CASSPMTSGGHNEQFF
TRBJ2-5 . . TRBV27 TGTGCCAGCAGTCCCGGGTGGGGGCGGGAGTTCCAAGAGACCCAGTACTTC CASSPGWGREFQETQYF
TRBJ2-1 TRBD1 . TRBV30 TGTGCCTGGACCGCCGGGACAGGGGGCCCCTACAATGAGCAGTTCTTC CAWTAGTGGPYNEQFF
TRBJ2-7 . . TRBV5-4 TGTGCCAGCGGAAAACAGGGAGCCGAGCAGTACTTC CASGKQGAEQYF
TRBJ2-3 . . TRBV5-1 TGCGCGAGCAAGAAGCTGGGTACAGATACGCAGTATTTT CASKKLGTDTQYF
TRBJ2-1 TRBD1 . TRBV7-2 TGTGCCAGCCGTCAGGCCGGGACAGAGGTTTACAATGAGCAGTTCTTC CASRQAGTEVYNEQFF
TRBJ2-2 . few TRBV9 TGTGCCAGCAGCCTCGCCGGTAACACCGGGGAGCTGTTTTTT CASSLAGNTGELFF
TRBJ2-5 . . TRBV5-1 TGCGCCAGCAGCATAAACCCTCCCGTCCAGTACTTC CASSINPPVQYF
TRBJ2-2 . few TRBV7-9 TGTGCCAGCAGCCCCGGCAGGGTGGACACCGGGGAGCTGTTTTTT CASSPGRVDTGELFF
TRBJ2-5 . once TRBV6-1 TGTGCCAGCAATCAAGGAGGGGGGTGGGAGACCCAGTACTTC CASNQGGGWETQYF
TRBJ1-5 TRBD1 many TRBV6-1 TGTGCCAGCCAACAGGGGCTCGATAGCAATCAGCCCCAGCATTTT CASQQGLDSNQPQHF
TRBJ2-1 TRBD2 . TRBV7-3 TGTGCCAGCAGCCGCGGACTAGCGGGGATTGGTGAGCAGTTCTTC CASSRGLAGIGEQFF
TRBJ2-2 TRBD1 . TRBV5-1 TGCGCCAGCAACGGACAGGGGGCTGTCTCCGGGGAGCTGTTTTTT CASNGQGAVSGELFF
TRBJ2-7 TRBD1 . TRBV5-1 TGCGCCAGTCGACCGGGACAGGGGATCTACGAGCAGTACTTC CASRPGQGIYEQYF
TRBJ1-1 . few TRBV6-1 TGTGCCAGCAGTGGTACGGTGAACACTGAAGCTTTCTTT CASSGTVNTEAFF
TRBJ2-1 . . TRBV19 TGTGCCAGTATTCAAGGGGGACGCTCCTACAATGAGCAGTTCTTC CASIQGGRSYNEQFF
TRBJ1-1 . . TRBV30 TGTGCCTGGACAGGGGACCCGGGTGAAGCTTTCTTT CAWTGDPGEAFF